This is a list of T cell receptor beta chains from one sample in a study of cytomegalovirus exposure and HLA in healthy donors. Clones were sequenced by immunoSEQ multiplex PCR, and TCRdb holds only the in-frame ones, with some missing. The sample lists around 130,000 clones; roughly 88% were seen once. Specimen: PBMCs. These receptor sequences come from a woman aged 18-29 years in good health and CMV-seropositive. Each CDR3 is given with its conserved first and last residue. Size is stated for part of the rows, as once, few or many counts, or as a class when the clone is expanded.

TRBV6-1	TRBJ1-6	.	CASVLQGVNSPLHF
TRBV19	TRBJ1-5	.	CASSITVKGDTPQHF
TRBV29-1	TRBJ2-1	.	CSVYGTSKGNEQFF
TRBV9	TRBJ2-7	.	CASSVEELAGGLGNEQYF
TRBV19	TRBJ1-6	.	CASSMSTPTTKTSPLHF
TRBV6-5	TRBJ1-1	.	CASSYERTGANTEAFF
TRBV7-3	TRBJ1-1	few	CASSLTGSGTEAFF
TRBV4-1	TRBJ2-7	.	CASSQDPGQSSYEQYF
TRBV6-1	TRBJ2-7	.	CASSWDREYEQYF
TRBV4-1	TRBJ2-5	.	CASKPSGGYQETQYF
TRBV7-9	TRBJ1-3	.	CSSSSTGSGNTIYF
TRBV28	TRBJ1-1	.	CASSSQGGRVAFF
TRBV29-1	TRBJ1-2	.	CSVTGTDYGYTF
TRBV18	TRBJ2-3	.	CASSGGSTDTQYF
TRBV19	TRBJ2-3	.	CASSINASPDTQYF
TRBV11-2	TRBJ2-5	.	CASSLGVGGGQETQYF
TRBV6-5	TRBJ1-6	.	CASSYDWEYSPLHF
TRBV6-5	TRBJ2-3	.	CASSYSQAGGTDTQYF
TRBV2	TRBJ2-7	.	CAGTGAGEQYF
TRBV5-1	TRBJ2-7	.	CASSFRGEGEQYF
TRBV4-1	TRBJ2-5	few	CASSQEGRGGETQYF
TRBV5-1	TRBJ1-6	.	CASSLFGTASPLHF
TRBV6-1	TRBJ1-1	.	CASRETGGGTEAFF
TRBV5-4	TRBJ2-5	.	CASSLETSGGARETQYF
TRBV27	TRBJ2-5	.	CASSFLTGGGETQYF
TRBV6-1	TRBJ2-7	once	CASSVGNRQGTYEQYF
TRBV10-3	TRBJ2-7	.	CAISLRTSGGINTYEQYF
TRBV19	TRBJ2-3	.	CASSPTRTDTQYF
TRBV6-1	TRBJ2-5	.	CASKDRKETQYF
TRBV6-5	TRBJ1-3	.	CASSPDTRSGNTIYF
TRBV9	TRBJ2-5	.	CASTSGGREETQYF
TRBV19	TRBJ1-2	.	CASKIGQGYGYTF
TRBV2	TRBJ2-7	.	CASSVGGGYEQYF
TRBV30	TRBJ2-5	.	CAWSWGGETQYF
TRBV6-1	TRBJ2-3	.	CASSVRTGASTDTQYF
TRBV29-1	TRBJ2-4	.	CSVGSTLAKNIQYF
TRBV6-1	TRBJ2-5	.	CASSGGMGPQYF